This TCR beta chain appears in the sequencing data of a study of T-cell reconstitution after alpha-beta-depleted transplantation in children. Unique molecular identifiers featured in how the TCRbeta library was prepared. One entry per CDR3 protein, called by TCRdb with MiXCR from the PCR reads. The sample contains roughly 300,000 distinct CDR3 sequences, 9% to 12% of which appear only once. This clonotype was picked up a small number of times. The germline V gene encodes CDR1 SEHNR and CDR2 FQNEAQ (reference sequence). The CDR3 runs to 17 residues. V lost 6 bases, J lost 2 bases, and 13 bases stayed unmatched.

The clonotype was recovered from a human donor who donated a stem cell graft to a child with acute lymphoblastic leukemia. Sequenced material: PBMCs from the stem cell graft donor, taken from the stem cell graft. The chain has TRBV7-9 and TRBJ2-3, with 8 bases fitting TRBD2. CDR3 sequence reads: CASSPDLVAGLTDTQYF. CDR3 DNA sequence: TGTGCCAGCAGTCCCGATCTGGTAGCGGGGCTCACAGATACGCAGTATTTT. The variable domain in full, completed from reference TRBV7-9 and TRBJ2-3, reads DTGVSQNPRHKITKRGQNVTFRCDPISEHNRLYWYRQTLGQGPEFLTYFQNEAQLEKSRLLSDRFSAERPKGSFSTLEIQRTEQGDSAMYLCASSPDLVAGLTDTQYFGPGTRLTVL.